The 24 T cell receptor beta chains below were found in one sample sequenced in a study of radiotherapy plus CTLA-4 blockade in lung cancer. Method: immunoSEQ multiplex PCR; TCRdb's copy keeps in-frame clones and lacks some. This sample has about 51,000 clones; about three quarters occur once, and the top ten carry approximately 2.5%. Here the sequenced sample was peripheral blood, taken from a patient treated with radiotherapy plus ipilimumab. Source of these receptors: a human donor with non-small cell lung cancer whose response to radiotherapy plus ipilimumab could not be evaluated.

The rearrangement links TRBV4-1 to TRBJ2-1; 7 bases map to TRBD1. V shed 3 bases and J 4 bases; nucleotides not matched to a gene: 12. Germline lookup yields CDR1 MGHRA and CDR2 YSYEKL. CDR3 length equals 17 residues. In nucleotides, the CDR3 is TGCGCCAGCAGCCAGACCCGGGACAGAAATATTTACAATGAGCAGTTCTTC. Residues: CASSQTRDRNIYNEQFF.

The rearrangement joins TRBV7-8 to TRBJ2-7; D not resolved. CDR1 is SGHVS and CDR2 is FQNEAQ in the germline V gene. Trimming took 1 base from V and 2 from J, leaving 6 bases between them. CDR3 length equals 13 residues. The CDR3 DNA sequence: TGTGCCAGCAGCTTAGACACTACCTACGAGCAGTACTTC. It yields the protein CASSLDTTYEQYF.

V is TRBV27 and J is TRBJ2-1, with 8 bases identical to TRBD1. This CDR3 spans 12 amino acids. The ends lost 1 base at V and 14 bases at J; junction bases unmatched: 4. Germline-derived CDR1 and CDR2 are MNHEY and SMNVEV (reference sequence). The CDR3 DNA sequence: TGTGCCAGCAGTTTATTGGACAGGGTGGAGTTCTTC. Encoded protein: CASSLLDRVEFF.

The chain has TRBV7-2 and TRBJ2-5; TRBD2 aligns across 11 bases. The J segment lost 5 bases and the V segment lost 2 bases, leaving 7 bases of the junction unmatched. From germline, CDR1 is SGHTA and CDR2 FQGNSA. This CDR3 region has 16 residues. DNA of the CDR3: TGTGCCAGCAGCTTACCGTGGGCTAGCGGGGGGGAGACCCAGTACTTC. Protein: CASSLPWASGGETQYF.

The J gene is TRBJ1-1, the V gene TRBV6-1, with D hard to call. The germline CDR1 and CDR2 sequences are MNHNS and SASEGT. The CDR3 runs 10 residues. V was clipped by 0 bases and J by 11 bases, with 4 bases between them. CDR3 sequence reads: CASSEASAFF. CDR3 sequence (DNA): TGTGCCAGCAGTGAAGCATCGGCTTTCTTT.

This chain uses TRBV5-1 with TRBJ2-7, with 13 positions matching TRBD2. CDR3 length: 15 residues. The germline gives CDR1 SGHRS, CDR2 YFSETQ. V dropped 0 bases and J dropped 6; count of bases not matched to a gene: 3. CDR3 protein: CASSLALAGGGEQYF. Here the CDR3 DNA reads TGCGCCAGCAGCTTGGCACTAGCGGGAGGGGGCGAGCAGTACTTC.

The J gene is TRBJ2-7, the V gene TRBV5-6, with D possibly being TRBD2 (6 bases). CDR3 length: 14 amino acids. Trimming pared 0 bases from V and 9 bases from J, leaving 16 bases between. Germline V gene sequence: CDR1 SGHDT, CDR2 YYEEEE. The CDR3 region has the DNA TGTGCCAGCAGCTTGGCGGGGAGCTTGCGGGGGCAGTACTTC. Amino acid sequence: CASSLAGSLRGQYF.

V gene TRBV5-1 combines with J gene TRBJ2-3; possibly TRBD2 for D (6 bases). V dropped 0 bases and J dropped 2 bases, with 10 bases sitting between them. Germline V lookup: CDR1 SGHRS, CDR2 YFSETQ. The length of the CDR3 is 15 residues. CDR3 nucleotide sequence: TGCGCCAGCAGCTTGGCGGGAGCGCTCACAGATACGCAGTATTTT. It yields the protein CASSLAGALTDTQYF.

This clone was seen only a few times. The chain employs TRBV4-1 and TRBJ2-1; 13 nucleotides agree with TRBD2. Per germline, CDR1 MGHRA and CDR2 YSYEKL. This CDR3 region has 18 residues. J gave up 3 bases and V 0 bases, and 5 bases lay outside the gene matches. The CDR3 protein is CASSQDWTSGSFYNEQFF. The CDR3 bases are TGCGCCAGCAGCCAAGATTGGACTAGCGGGAGTTTCTACAATGAGCAGTTCTTC.

The chain is built from TRBV11-2 and TRBJ1-1, with D possibly being TRBD1 (6 bases). The CDR3 has 14 amino acids. From germline, CDR1 is SGHAT and CDR2 FQNNGV. Trimming removed 3 bases from V and 1 base from J, with 9 bases in between. The CDR3 nucleotides are TGTGCCAGCAGCTTTTCCAGGGGGAACACTGAAGCTTTCTTT. Translation gives CASSFSRGNTEAFF. The complete variable domain, with remaining parts taken from reference TRBV11-2 and TRBJ1-1, reads EAGVAQSPRYKIIEKRQSVAFWCNPISGHATLYWYQQILGQGPKLLIQFQNNGVVDDSQLPKDRFSAERLKGVDSTLKIQPAKLEDSAVYLCASSFSRGNTEAFFGQGTRLTVV.

The chain uses TRBV29-1 and TRBJ2-3, with 7 bases aligning to TRBD2. V lost 8 bases, J lost 4 bases, and 6 bases stayed unmatched. There are 12 residues in the CDR3. Germline lookup yields CDR1 SQVTM and CDR2 ANQGSEA. In nucleotides, the CDR3 is TGCAGCTCTGGCGGGGGAGCAGATACGCAGTATTTT. Translating it yields CSSGGGADTQYF.

This clone was counted between two and nine times. This chain joins TRBV7-9 and TRBJ2-7; D perhaps matches TRBD1 (5 bases). The CDR3 is 13 amino acids. The germline V gene encodes CDR1 SEHNR and CDR2 FQNEAQ (reference sequence). Trimming removed 2 bases from V and 2 bases from J, with 7 bases in between. CDR3 loop: CASSLTGTYEQYF. The CDR3 DNA reads as TGTGCCAGCAGCTTAACAGGAACCTACGAGCAGTACTTC.

CDR3 DNA: TGTGCCAGCAAAGTCCTCAGAATCCAAGAGACCCAGTACTTC. Its protein product is CASKVLRIQETQYF. The chain couples TRBV28 to TRBJ2-5; D unresolved. V was pared by 7 bases and J by 1 base, with 13 bases between. The CDR3 runs 14 residues. Germline values: CDR1 MDHEN, CDR2 SYDVKM.

The chain employs TRBV19 and TRBJ2-5; TRBD1 matches 9 bases. Losses at the gene ends were 7 bases for V and 4 bases for J; bases not matched to a gene: 4. There are 13 residues in the CDR3. Per germline, CDR1 LNHDA and CDR2 SQIVND (reference sequence). CDR3 DNA: TGTGCCAGTAACGACAGGGGGGGAGAGACCCAGTACTTC. It is translated as CASNDRGGETQYF.

The chain couples TRBV7-2 to TRBJ2-7; 8 nucleotides agree with TRBD1. Germline V lookup: CDR1 SGHTA, CDR2 FQGNSA. V was clipped by 3 bases and J by 1 base; unmatched bases: 2. The CDR3 contains 14 residues. The CDR3 region has the DNA TGTGCCAGCAGCTTCGGACAGGGTTCCTACGAGCAGTACTTC. The encoded protein is CASSFGQGSYEQYF.

This chain joins TRBV4-3 and TRBJ1-6; possibly TRBD1 for D (5 bases). CDR1 is LGHNA and CDR2 is YSLEER in the germline V gene. Trimming cost V 4 bases and J 5 bases, with 12 bases left between them. The CDR3 length is 15 residues. CDR3 DNA: TGCGCCAGCAGCCCTCAGGGTTTCGATAATTCACCCCTCCACTTT. Translation: CASSPQGFDNSPLHF.

J is TRBJ2-7 and V is TRBV20-1, with D unresolved. The CDR3 is 11 amino acids. Trimming left V 6 bases short and J 2 bases short, with 8 bases between. From germline, CDR1 is DFQATT and CDR2 SNEGSKA (reference sequence). The CDR3 is CSAAPAYEQYF. As DNA, the CDR3 is TGCAGTGCGGCACCCGCCTACGAGCAGTACTTC.

This chain uses TRBV11-3 with TRBJ2-3, with 7 positions matching TRBD2. The CDR3 totals 13 residues. Germline CDR1 and CDR2: SGHNT and YENEEA. J gave up 6 bases and V 4 bases, and 4 bases lay outside the gene matches. The CDR3 DNA sequence: TGTGCCAGCAGCTCAGGACTAGACGATACGCAGTATTTT. It translates to CASSSGLDDTQYF.

The J gene is TRBJ2-7, the V gene TRBV4-2; 9 nucleotides match TRBD2. Germline V gives CDR1 LGHNA, CDR2 YNFKEQ. V lost 4 bases, J lost 5 bases, and 6 bases stayed unmatched. The CDR3 sequence is 14 residues long. The CDR3 DNA is TGTGCCAGCAGCCGCGGGGGGGCGAGCAACGAGCAGTACTTC. The encoded protein is CASSRGGASNEQYF.

This chain links TRBV5-1 with TRBJ1-1, with a possible D match to TRBD1 (6 bases). The CDR3 extends over 16 amino acids. The V and J ends lost 0 bases and 8 bases respectively, with 20 bases between them. Germline lookup yields CDR1 SGHRS and CDR2 YFSETQ. In DNA form, the CDR3 reads TGCGCCAGCAGCTTGGTTCGCTTGGTACAGGGTGTAGAAGCTTTCTTT. Its protein is CASSLVRLVQGVEAFF. The variable domain in full, completed from reference TRBV5-1 and TRBJ1-1, reads KAGVTQTPRYLIKTRGQQVTLSCSPISGHRSVSWYQQTPGQGLQFLFEYFSETQRNKGNFPGRFSGRQFSNSRSEMNVSTLELGDSALYLCASSLVRLVQGVEAFFGQGTRLTVV.

This sequence joins TRBV28 and TRBJ1-4; the D is unclear. Trimming left V 8 bases short and J 0 bases short, with 13 bases between. Germline V gene data show CDR1 as MDHEN and CDR2 as SYDVKM. The CDR3 has 15 amino acids. The DNA for the CDR3 is TGTGCCAGCTCTCCTACAGAATCAACTAATGAAAAACTGTTTTTT. Translated: CASSPTESTNEKLFF. The variable domain in full, with the rest retrieved from reference TRBV28 and TRBJ1-4, is DVKVTQSSRYLVKRTGEKVFLECVQDMDHENMFWYRQDPGLGLRLIYFSYDVKMKEKGDIPEGYSVSREKKERFSLILESASTNQTSMYLCASSPTESTNEKLFFGSGTQLSVL.

The chain combines TRBV4-2 with TRBJ1-4, with TRBD1 identical over 7 bases. Looked up from germline, CDR1 is LGHNA and CDR2 is YNFKEQ. V lost 4 bases and J lost 4; bases outside the gene matches: 3. This CDR3 comprises 14 residues. CDR3 in amino acids: CASSRGDSNEKLFF. CDR3 in DNA: TGTGCCAGCAGCCGGGGGGACAGTAATGAAAAACTGTTTTTT.

This chain connects TRBV28 to TRBJ2-2, with D possibly TRBD2 on 6 matching bases. CDR1 is MDHEN and CDR2 is SYDVKM in the germline V gene. The CDR3 has 15 amino acids. The V and J ends lost 2 bases and 4 bases respectively, with 11 bases between them. The CDR3 protein is CASSLVDYSTGELFF. In nucleotides, the CDR3 is TGTGCCAGCAGTTTAGTGGACTATAGCACCGGGGAGCTGTTTTTT.

The chain has TRBV7-6 and TRBJ1-5, with 8 positions matching TRBD1. V was clipped by 4 bases and J by 0 bases; unmatched bases: 11. This CDR3 contains 18 residues. The germline gives CDR1 SGHVS, CDR2 FNYEAQ. CDR3 in amino acids: CASSSPGTGFFSNQPQHF. The CDR3 DNA is TGTGCCAGCAGCTCCCCGGGGACAGGTTTTTTTAGCAATCAGCCCCAGCATTTT.